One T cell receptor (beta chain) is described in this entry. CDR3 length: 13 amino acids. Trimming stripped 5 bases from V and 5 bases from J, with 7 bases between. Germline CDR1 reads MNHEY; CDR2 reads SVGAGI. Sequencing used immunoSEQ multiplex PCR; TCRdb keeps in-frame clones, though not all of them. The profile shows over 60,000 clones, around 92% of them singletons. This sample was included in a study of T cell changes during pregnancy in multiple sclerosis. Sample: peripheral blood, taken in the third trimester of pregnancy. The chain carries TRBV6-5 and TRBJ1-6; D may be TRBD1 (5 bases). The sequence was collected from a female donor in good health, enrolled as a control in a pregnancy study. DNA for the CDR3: TGTGCCAGCAGTCTCAGGGATAATTCACCCCTCCACTTT. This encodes CASSLRDNSPLHF.